This TCR beta chain was identified in a study of blood T cell repertoires in COVID-19. Some clones are missing from TCRdb's copy, which holds only in-frame ones; the method was immunoSEQ multiplex PCR. The sample consists of 200,000 to 250,000 clones, 80% to 90% of them appearing once. Assignments of participants to cohorts depended upon their own reported clinical history. After removal of 5 bases from V and 2 bases from J, the junction contained 16 bases not matched to a gene. The CDR3 is 19 amino acids. Germline lookup yields CDR1 MNHEY and CDR2 SMNVEV (reference sequence). The chain couples TRBV27 to TRBJ2-2; TRBD2 matches 8 bases. The sample consisted of PBMCs or T cells enriched from blood (not recorded which). The clonotype comes from a middle-aged woman with acute COVID-19. The CDR3 coding sequence is TGTGCCAGCAGTCCCCGAAGGAGCGGGAGATTAGGTAACACCGGGGAGCTGTTTTTT. It yields the protein CASSPRRSGRLGNTGELFF.